These 15 T cell receptor beta chains came from one sample sequenced in a study of beta chain features in type 1 diabetes. Regarding the study as a whole: Shorter TCRB CDR3s, moderately but significantly so, were found in Type 1 diabetes patients in all four CD4+ subsets.

The antigens these receptors bind are not known. Expressed TCRB transcripts were sequenced after all isolated RNA was converted to cDNA. TCRdb's copy holds only in-frame clones and misses some; the assay was immunoSEQ multiplex PCR. The table records a few hundred thousand clones, about 12% of them present only once. The sequencing sample was made of naive CD4+ T cells from blood. The source is a woman aged 18-35 years with type 1 diabetes.

The CDR3 sequence: CASSHGVGGTETQYF. CDR3 DNA sequence: TGCGCCAGCAGCCATGGAGTCGGGGGGACGGAGACCCAGTACTTC. The V gene is TRBV4-1, the J gene TRBJ2-5, with TRBD2 matching over 7 bases. J was trimmed by 5 bases and V by 3 bases; bases with no gene match: 9. Looked up from germline, CDR1 is MGHRA and CDR2 is YSYEKL. The CDR3 consists of 15 residues.

The chain recombines TRBV7-2 with TRBJ1-2, with 9 bases matching TRBD1. The CDR3 runs 15 residues. The germline gives CDR1 SGHTA, CDR2 FQGNSA. V was clipped by 0 bases and J by 4 bases; unmatched bases: 3. The CDR3, as DNA: TGTGCCAGCAGCTTAGCCCTGACAGGGGGCTATGGCTACACCTTC. Protein sequence: CASSLALTGGYGYTF.

This clone was seen only a few times. The identical CDR3 is also encoded by other nucleotide sequences in the sample. This sequence joins TRBV7-9 and TRBJ2-1; no clear D. CDR1 and CDR2 (germline): SEHNR, FQNEAQ (reference sequence). Trimming removed 4 bases at V and 15 bases at J, with 4 bases between. The CDR3 extends over 8 amino acids. CDR3 bases: TGTGCCAGCAGCTCCGGGTTCTTC. This sequence encodes CASSSGFF.

The J gene is TRBJ1-5, the V gene TRBV4-1; maybe TRBD1 (5 bases). The V and J ends lost 4 bases and 5 bases respectively, with 12 bases between them. The CDR3 totals 14 residues. Per germline, CDR1 MGHRA and CDR2 YSYEKL. The CDR3 is CASSLAGGYQPQHF. The CDR3 DNA follows: TGCGCCAGCAGCCTGGCCGGGGGATATCAGCCCCAGCATTTT.

The V gene is TRBV7-2, the J gene TRBJ2-5; TRBD2 matches at 10 bases. V shed 4 bases, J shed 5 bases, and the junction held 4 bases outside the gene matches. The CDR3 spans 14 residues. The germline gives CDR1 SGHTA, CDR2 FQGNSA. CDR3 sequence (DNA): TGTGCCAGCAGCTCACTAGCGGGAACGGAGACCCAGTACTTC. Its protein is CASSSLAGTETQYF.

This clone was counted a few times. The chain couples TRBV2 to TRBJ2-4, with a weak D call TRBD2 (5 bases). Germline-derived CDR1 and CDR2 are SNHLY and FYNNEI. The length of the CDR3 is 16 residues. V was shortened by 6 bases and J by 0 bases, with 15 bases between the two germline ends. The CDR3 nucleotides read TGTGCCAGCAGCCGGGGAGTGCTCAGAGCCAAAAACATTCAGTACTTC. It translates to CASSRGVLRAKNIQYF.

J is TRBJ1-3 and V is TRBV9; D remains unclear. This CDR3 has 13 residues. From germline, CDR1 is SGDLS and CDR2 YYNGEE. The V end lost 0 bases, the J end lost 7 bases, and 8 bases lay between the germline ends. CDR3 in amino acids: CASSVASRNTIYF. The CDR3 region has the DNA TGTGCCAGCAGCGTAGCCTCCAGGAACACCATATATTTT.

The J gene is TRBJ1-2, the V gene TRBV14, with D possibly TRBD1 on 6 matching bases. Per germline, CDR1 SGHDN and CDR2 FVKESK. V was clipped by 4 bases and J by 5 bases, with 11 bases between them. The CDR3 has 13 residues. The CDR3 here is CASSLLTGYGYTF. CDR3 nucleotide sequence: TGTGCCAGCAGCCTTCTCACAGGGTATGGCTACACCTTC.

The table lists this clone with a few counts. The identical CDR3 is also encoded by other nucleotide sequences in the sample. The V gene is TRBV5-1, the J gene TRBJ2-5; 7 bases match TRBD2. J gave up 1 base and V 4 bases, and 4 bases lay outside the gene matches. Germline CDR1 SGHRS, CDR2 YFSETQ. There are 14 residues in the CDR3. The CDR3 nucleotides are TGCGCCAGCAGCAGCCGGACTAGCCAAGAGACCCAGTACTTC. Amino acid sequence: CASSSRTSQETQYF.

This clone was picked up a small number of times. The gene calls are TRBV7-2 and TRBJ1-5; TRBD1 aligns across 7 bases. Germline lookup yields CDR1 SGHTA and CDR2 FQGNSA. The trim removed 4 bases at V and 0 bases at J, leaving 15 bases unmatched. The CDR3 runs to 19 residues. The CDR3 protein is CASSSPGQSTFLSNQPQHF. The CDR3 DNA follows: TGTGCCAGCAGCTCCCCGGGACAGTCGACTTTCCTTAGCAATCAGCCCCAGCATTTT.

The V and J genes are TRBV11-2 and TRBJ2-1; 9 nucleotides match TRBD2. Germline V gene lookup returns CDR1 SGHAT and CDR2 FQNNGV. The CDR3 extends over 15 amino acids. After removal of 0 bases from V and 4 bases from J, the junction contained 1 base not matched to a gene. The CDR3 protein is CASSLERGGYNEQFF. CDR3 DNA sequence: TGTGCCAGCAGCTTAGAGCGGGGGGGGTACAATGAGCAGTTCTTC. The variable domain in full, completed from reference TRBV11-2 and TRBJ2-1, reads EAGVAQSPRYKIIEKRQSVAFWCNPISGHATLYWYQQILGQGPKLLIQFQNNGVVDDSQLPKDRFSAERLKGVDSTLKIQPAKLEDSAVYLCASSLERGGYNEQFFGPGTRLTVL.

The rearrangement uses TRBV30 and TRBJ2-7; no firm D call. This CDR3 spans 11 amino acids. The germline V gene has CDR1 GTSNPN and CDR2 SVGIG (reference sequence). V was cut by 0 bases and J by 9 bases, with 9 bases left in between. The CDR3: CAWSVDGLQYF. Here the CDR3 DNA reads TGTGCCTGGAGTGTTGATGGGCTGCAGTACTTC.

This clone turned up a few times. The chain joins TRBV10-2 to TRBJ2-1; 8 bases are shared with TRBD1. The length of the CDR3 is 12 residues. The trim removed 6 bases at V and 5 bases at J, leaving 0 bases unmatched. Per germline, CDR1 WSHSY and CDR2 SAAADI. Here the CDR3 reads CASRDRDNEQFF. CDR3 coding DNA: TGCGCCAGCAGGGACAGGGACAATGAGCAGTTCTTC.

This rearrangement joins TRBV9 to TRBJ1-2; D not resolved. Looked up from germline, CDR1 is SGDLS and CDR2 is YYNGEE. The length of the CDR3 is 14 residues. V was pared by 3 bases and J by 1 base, with 10 bases between. As DNA, the CDR3 is TGTGCCAGCAGCGAGCGGGCAGTTAACTATGGCTACACCTTC. Protein sequence: CASSERAVNYGYTF.

V usage is TRBV10-2 and J usage is TRBJ2-7, with TRBD2 matching 7 bases. Germline V gene data show CDR1 as WSHSY and CDR2 as SAAADI. The CDR3 has 17 residues. V gave up 2 bases and J gave up 4 bases; unmatched junction bases: 14. The CDR3 region is CASSEVLRSGTYYEQYF. The CDR3 bases are TGCGCCAGCAGTGAGGTCCTCCGAAGCGGGACTTATTACGAGCAGTACTTC.